Listed below are T cell receptor beta chains from one sample, sequenced in a study of T cell responses to AZD1222 COVID-19 vaccine. Assay: immunoSEQ multiplex PCR; the TCRdb copy retains only in-frame clones and omits some. The table has about 270,000 clones, almost 95% seen once. This material consisted of peripheral blood, taken 28 days after the second AZD1222 dose. These receptors originate from an adult who received the AZD1222 COVID-19 vaccine. Both conserved end residues are part of each CDR3. Fields, in order: V gene, D gene, J gene, clone size, CDR3 DNA, CDR3 protein. A D gene is named only where the DNA matches it firmly. The size entry is marked missing in some rows and otherwise reads once, few, many or a size class.

>TRBV5-1|.|TRBJ2-7|.
TGCGCCAGCGGGATTACAGGGAGAGATCAGGGCGAGCAGTACTTC
CASGITGRDQGEQYF
>TRBV6-5|.|TRBJ1-6|.
TGTGCCAGCAGTTACGACGGAAGAGGTTCACCCCTCCACTTT
CASSYDGRGSPLHF
>TRBV18|.|TRBJ2-3|.
TGTGCCAGCTCAATCGCGGGCACAGATACGCAGTATTTT
CASSIAGTDTQYF
>TRBV6-1|.|TRBJ2-3|.
TGTGCCAGCAGTGAAGGGGTAGATACGCAGTATTTT
CASSEGVDTQYF
>TRBV5-1|TRBD1|TRBJ1-2|.
TGCGCCAGCAATCCGGGACAGGGCGGTTTCGGCTACACCTTC
CASNPGQGGFGYTF
>TRBV6-5|.|TRBJ1-5|.
TGTGCCACAAAGGGAGGGAATCAGCCCCAGCATTTT
CATKGGNQPQHF
>TRBV4-1|.|TRBJ1-1|.
TGCGCCAGCAGCGCCAGGGTGGGGACTGAAGCTTTCTTT
CASSARVGTEAFF
>TRBV20-1|.|TRBJ2-4|.
TGCAGTGCTAGTCTAGAGCGGCTAGCCAAAAACATTCAGTACTTC
CSASLERLAKNIQYF
>TRBV12-3/TRBV12-4|.|TRBJ2-7|.
TGTGCCAGCACCTACCGGCTCAACGAGCAGTACTTC
CASTYRLNEQYF
>TRBV27|.|TRBJ1-5|.
TGTGCCAGCACCAAAGGAGGTCAGCCCCAGCATTTT
CASTKGGQPQHF
>TRBV4-1|TRBD2|TRBJ2-1|.
TGCGCCAGCAGCCTACCGGGTCTAGCGGTCTCCTACAATGAGCAGTTCTTC
CASSLPGLAVSYNEQFF
>TRBV19|.|TRBJ1-5|few
TGTGCCAGTATGAAAGACAGTTACAATCAGCCCCAGCATTTT
CASMKDSYNQPQHF
>TRBV12-3/TRBV12-4|.|TRBJ1-5|.
TGTGCCAGCAGTTTAGGGGGGAGTCAGCCCCAGCATTTT
CASSLGGSQPQHF
>TRBV19|.|TRBJ1-1|few
TGTGCCAGTAGTATAGTCGGGGGTTCCACTGAAGCTTTCTTT
CASSIVGGSTEAFF
>TRBV19|.|TRBJ2-2|.
TGTGCCAGTAGTAAGAGTAACACCGGGGAGCTGTTTTTT
CASSKSNTGELFF
>TRBV9|TRBD2|TRBJ2-1|.
TGTGCCAGCAGTGCCCGACTAGCGGGGGGGCATGAGCAGTTCTTC
CASSARLAGGHEQFF
>TRBV29-1|.|TRBJ2-3|.
TGCAGCCTGGGGTCAGATACGCAGTATTTT
CSLGSDTQYF
>TRBV4-1|TRBD2|TRBJ2-7|.
TGCGCCAGCAGCACCAAGTCCCTAGCGGGAGTTTTCTACGAGCAGTACTTC
CASSTKSLAGVFYEQYF
>TRBV12-3/TRBV12-4|.|TRBJ2-7|.
TGTGCCAGCAGCTCTGACTCTTCCGAGCAGTACTTC
CASSSDSSEQYF
>TRBV19|.|TRBJ2-7|.
TGTGCCAGTAGTATGGCAGGGAACGAGCAGTACTTC
CASSMAGNEQYF
>TRBV2|.|TRBJ2-1|.
TGTGCCAGCAGTGAACTAGAGGGCTCCTACAATGAGCAGTTCTTC
CASSELEGSYNEQFF
>TRBV5-1|TRBD1|TRBJ1-1|.
TGCGCCAGCAGCAGGACAGGGAAGGACACTGAAGCTTTCTTT
CASSRTGKDTEAFF
>TRBV11-2|.|TRBJ1-1|.
TGTGCCAGCAGCTTGGGGGGAGCTTTCTTT
CASSLGGAFF
>TRBV29-1|.|TRBJ1-4|.
TGCAGCGCTGGGCATACTAATGAAAAACTGTTTTTT
CSAGHTNEKLFF
>TRBV7-9|.|TRBJ1-2|.
TGTGCCAGCAGCACCCCCGGGGCCAGTCATGGCTACACCTTC
CASSTPGASHGYTF
>TRBV28|.|TRBJ1-2|.
TGTGCCAGCACCCTAGAGGTTGGGTATGGCTACACCTTC
CASTLEVGYGYTF
>TRBV10-3|TRBD1|TRBJ2-5|.
TGTGCCACCGAGAGGGACAGGGTGGGGGAGACCCAGTACTTC
CATERDRVGETQYF
>TRBV2|.|TRBJ2-5|.
TGTGCCAGCAGGGAGGCCGTATATCAAGAGACCCAGTACTTC
CASREAVYQETQYF
>TRBV7-9|.|TRBJ2-7|.
TGTGCCAGCAGCTACCGGGACCGCCCCTCCTACGAGCAGTACTTC
CASSYRDRPSYEQYF
>TRBV6-5|.|TRBJ1-6|.
TGTGCCAGCACCAGACAGAGAACATCACCCCTCCACTTT
CASTRQRTSPLHF
>TRBV6-2/TRBV6-3|.|TRBJ1-1|.
TGTGCCAGCAGTTACTCTCGGGGAGGAGCTTTCTTT
CASSYSRGGAFF
>TRBV5-1|.|TRBJ1-2|.
TGCGCCAGCAGCCCTTCGGGGGCTAACTATGGCTACACCTTC
CASSPSGANYGYTF
>TRBV6-1|.|TRBJ2-2|.
TGTGCCAGCAGTGAAGTCGGAACCGGGGAGCTGTTTTTT
CASSEVGTGELFF
>TRBV19|TRBD1|TRBJ1-2|.
TGTGCCAGTAGTATCAGGAGGGGGCGAAACTATGGCTACACCTTC
CASSIRRGRNYGYTF
>TRBV5-4|.|TRBJ2-7|.
TGTGCCAGCAGTAGGTTGTACGGGGGCTCCTACGAGCAGTACTTC
CASSRLYGGSYEQYF
>TRBV6-5|.|TRBJ1-1|.
TGTGCCAGCAGTAACAGGGACCGTGGGGTTGAAGCTTTCTTT
CASSNRDRGVEAFF
>TRBV6-1|TRBD1|TRBJ2-3|.
TGTGCCAGCAGTGACAGGGGGCGGAGCACAGATACGCAGTATTTT
CASSDRGRSTDTQYF
>TRBV27|.|TRBJ2-1|.
TGTGCCAGCAGTGCCCCCCCCGCGTGTGGGTTCTTC
CASSAPPACGFF
>TRBV4-2|.|TRBJ2-2|.
TGTGCCAGCAGCCAAGCCGATCACGGGGAGCTGTTTTTT
CASSQADHGELFF
>TRBV11-3|.|TRBJ2-5|.
TGTGCCAGCAGCCACCCCCTGGAAAGGTACCAAGAGACCCAGTACTTC
CASSHPLERYQETQYF
>TRBV12-3/TRBV12-4|.|TRBJ1-1|.
TGTGCCAGCAGTTACGGAGGGGAGACTGAAGCTTTCTTT
CASSYGGETEAFF
>TRBV9|.|TRBJ2-3|.
TGTGCCAGCAGCGGACCTCTGGATACGCAGTATTTT
CASSGPLDTQYF